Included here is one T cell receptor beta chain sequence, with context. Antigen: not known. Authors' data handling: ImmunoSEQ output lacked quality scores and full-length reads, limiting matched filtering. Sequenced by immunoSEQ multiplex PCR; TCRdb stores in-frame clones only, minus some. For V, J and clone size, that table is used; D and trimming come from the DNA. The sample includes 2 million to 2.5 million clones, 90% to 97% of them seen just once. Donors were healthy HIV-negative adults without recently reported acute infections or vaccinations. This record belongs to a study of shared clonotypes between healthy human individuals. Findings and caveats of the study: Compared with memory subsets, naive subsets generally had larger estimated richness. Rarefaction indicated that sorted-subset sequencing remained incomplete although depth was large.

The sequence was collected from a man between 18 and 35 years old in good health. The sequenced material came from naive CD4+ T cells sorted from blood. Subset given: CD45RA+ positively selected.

The CDR3 nucleotides are TGTGCCGGCCAGAGGGCAGGAAACACCATATATTTT. Translation gives CAGQRAGNTIYF. The genes are TRBV7-9 and TRBJ1-3; D not resolved. This CDR3 spans 12 amino acids. CDR1 is SEHNR and CDR2 is FQNEAQ in the germline V gene (reference sequence). The V and J ends lost 11 bases and 4 bases respectively, with 12 bases between them.